This paragraph covers one TCR beta chain sequence. This CDR3 contains 13 residues. The V end was cut by 3 bases, the J end by 5 bases, with 8 bases between. CDR1 is SEHNR, CDR2 FQNEAQ, per germline (reference sequence). This sample was included in a study of control samples from healthy donors and cancer patients. Libraries were prepared by immunoSEQ multiplex PCR; TCRdb keeps only in-frame clonotypes and omits some of them. Of 140,000 to 150,000 clones detected, 89% appear once; the ten largest clones hold around 4.9%. This chain connects TRBV7-9 to TRBJ2-1; D gene unclear. The sequence derives from a young man in good health. Sequenced: blood. The CDR3 nucleotides read TGTGCCAGCAGCTTCGACGTAGACAATGAGCAGTTCTTC. The encoded protein is CASSFDVDNEQFF. The full variable domain, rest sourced from reference TRBV7-9 and TRBJ2-1, is DTGVSQNPRHKITKRGQNVTFRCDPISEHNRLYWYRQTLGQGPEFLTYFQNEAQLEKSRLLSDRFSAERPKGSFSTLEIQRTEQGDSAMYLCASSFDVDNEQFFGPGTRLTVL.